This note documents a single T cell receptor (beta chain) sequence. The germline gene is not matched at one end of the junction; a read error may be the cause. The data originate from a study of blood T cell repertoires in COVID-19. Study as a whole: Both acute and convalescent COVID-19 samples were obtained from the United States, Italy and Spain. From T cells, B-cell-depleted T cells, or PBMCs came the material, which was cDNA or gDNA.

Using immunoSEQ multiplex PCR, the repertoire was profiled, and TCRdb retains in-frame clones only, with some absent. Among approximately 160,000 clones listed, over 90% were seen once. The CDR3 sequence is 13 residues long. CDR1 SEHNR and CDR2 FQNEAQ come from the germline V gene (reference sequence). The sample taken for sequencing was peripheral blood. The chain employs TRBV7-9 and TRBJ1-1; D unresolved. The clonotype originates from a woman between 55 and 75 years old with COVID-19, enrolled during active disease. The CDR3 here is CASRLPGNTEAFF. The DNA for the CDR3 is TGTGCCAGCCGCTTACCCGGGAACACTGAAGCTTTCTTT.